The next 5 T cell receptor beta chains were all read from a single sample in a study of T cell therapy after organ transplantation. Repertoires were generated with immunoSEQ multiplex PCR, while TCRdb's copy carries only in-frame clones and drops some. Here the sample spans 44,000 or so clones, 94% being singletons. Their recognized antigens are unknown. The sequencing used CD8+ T cells from blood, collected before autologous CMV-specific T cell therapy. These receptors were taken from a human patient who had received a solid organ transplant and had CMV disease.

V is TRBV4-3 and J is TRBJ1-2, with D maybe TRBD1 (6 bases). Germline-derived CDR1 and CDR2 are LGHNA and YSLEER. Trimming cost V 0 bases and J 2 bases, with 13 bases left between them. The CDR3 loop spans 16 amino acids. This CDR3 is CASSQDQSTGNYGYTF. For the CDR3, the DNA is TGCGCCAGCAGCCAAGATCAGTCAACAGGGAACTATGGCTACACCTTC.

CDR3 residues: CASGPADRTGANEQFF. The CDR3 DNA follows: TGTGCTAGTGGTCCTGCGGATAGGACAGGAGCCAATGAGCAGTTCTTC. V is TRBV12-5 and J is TRBJ2-1; 7 bases agree with TRBD1. The CDR3 has 16 amino acids. With 5 bases clipped from V and 6 bases from J, the junction kept 13 bases outside the gene matches. The germline V gene has CDR1 LGHNT and CDR2 FRNRAP. Drawing the rest from reference TRBV12-5 and TRBJ2-1, the complete variable domain is DARVTQTPRHKVTEMGQEVTMRCQPILGHNTVFWYRQTMMQGLELLAYFRNRAPLDDSGMPKDRFSAEMPDATLATLKIQPSEPRDSAVYFCASGPADRTGANEQFFGPGTRLTVL.

This chain connects TRBV6-4 to TRBJ2-1, with D perhaps matching TRBD1 (6 bases). The germline gives CDR1 MRHNA, CDR2 SNTAGT. The CDR3 extends over 14 amino acids. The V end lost 2 bases, the J end lost 5 bases, and 10 bases lay between the germline ends. Here the CDR3 DNA reads TGTGCCAGCAGTGACCGGGACAACCACAATGAGCAGTTCTTC. Translation gives CASSDRDNHNEQFF.

As regards this clone: This sequence may be a read error, since a much larger clone differs from it by one base. This rearrangement joins TRBV5-6 to TRBJ2-7; TRBD2 matches 7 bases. CDR1 and CDR2 from the germline V gene are SGHDT and YYEEEE. The CDR3 totals 12 residues. The V segment lost 2 bases and the J segment 6 bases; nucleotides outside the gene matches: 2. The CDR3 here is CASSFTGGEQYF. CDR3 bases: TGTGCCAGCAGCTTTACGGGGGGCGAGCAGTACTTC.

The CDR3 reads CASSEFGQGATGELFF. CDR3 coding DNA: TGTGCCAGCAGTGAATTCGGGCAGGGAGCCACCGGGGAGCTGTTTTTT. The V call is TRBV6-1, the J call TRBJ2-2; the D gene could be TRBD1 or TRBD2 (5 bases each). CDR1 is MNHNS, CDR2 SASEGT, per germline. CDR3 length: 16 residues. With 2 bases removed from V and 4 bases from J, the gap between germline ends came to 14 bases.